This is a list of T cell receptor beta chains from one sample in a study of blood T cell repertoires in COVID-19. TCRdb's table, derived via immunoSEQ multiplex PCR, lists solely in-frame clones and lacks some. The sample has roughly 250,000 clones, about 88% seen once. Sequencing input: PBMCs or T cells enriched from blood (not recorded which). The receptors come from a woman in her forties or fifties who had recovered from COVID-19. Each CDR3 is given with its conserved first and last residue. D genes are given only for firm matches. Only part of the rows carry a size: once, few, many, or a class if the clone is expanded.

V gene: TRBV18; J gene: TRBJ2-6; D gene: TRBD2; clone size: NA; CDR3 DNA: TGTGCCAGCTCACCCACGACTAGCGGAAGCTCTGGGGCCAACGTCCTGACTTTC; CDR3 protein: CASSPTTSGSSGANVLTF
V gene: TRBV10-3; J gene: TRBJ1-2; D gene: NA; clone size: once; CDR3 DNA: TGTGCCATCAGTGCGGAAAGGGGTTGGGATGGCTACACCTTC; CDR3 protein: CAISAERGWDGYTF
V gene: TRBV28; J gene: TRBJ1-4; D gene: NA; clone size: few; CDR3 DNA: TGTGCCAGCAGTTCCCAGGGAGGCCCGACTAATGAAAAACTGTTTTTT; CDR3 protein: CASSSQGGPTNEKLFF
V gene: TRBV10-3; J gene: TRBJ1-4; D gene: NA; clone size: NA; CDR3 DNA: TGTGCCATCAGTGAACGCTTTTTATGGTTTTCGAGTAATGAAAAACTGTTTTTT; CDR3 protein: CAISERFLWFSSNEKLFF
V gene: TRBV6-5; J gene: TRBJ2-5; D gene: NA; clone size: many; CDR3 DNA: TGTGCCAGCAGTCGAGGACAGCAAGAGACCCAGTACTTC; CDR3 protein: CASSRGQQETQYF
V gene: TRBV18; J gene: TRBJ2-3; D gene: NA; clone size: NA; CDR3 DNA: TGTGCCAGCTCACCGGTACTACTAAGCACAGATACGCAGTATTTT; CDR3 protein: CASSPVLLSTDTQYF
V gene: TRBV19; J gene: TRBJ1-6; D gene: NA; clone size: NA; CDR3 DNA: TGTGCCAGTAGGGACCGTTTACCAACCAGGGATTCACCCCTCCACTTT; CDR3 protein: CASRDRLPTRDSPLHF
V gene: TRBV3-1/TRBV3-2; J gene: TRBJ1-1; D gene: NA; clone size: NA; CDR3 DNA: TGTGCCAGCAGCCAGGCGGGAGGAGCTTTCTTT; CDR3 protein: CASSQAGGAFF
V gene: TRBV11-3; J gene: TRBJ2-7; D gene: NA; clone size: NA; CDR3 DNA: TGTGCCAGCAGCTCGTCGGGCTCCTACGAGCAGTACTTC; CDR3 protein: CASSSSGSYEQYF
V gene: TRBV10-3; J gene: TRBJ1-1; D gene: TRBD1; clone size: NA; CDR3 DNA: TGTGCCATCAGTGGGGGACAGCTGAACACTGAAGCTTTCTTT; CDR3 protein: CAISGGQLNTEAFF
V gene: TRBV29-1; J gene: TRBJ2-1; D gene: TRBD2; clone size: NA; CDR3 DNA: TGCAGCGTGAGGACTAGCCCCTACAATGAGCAGTTCTTC; CDR3 protein: CSVRTSPYNEQFF
V gene: TRBV20-1; J gene: TRBJ2-7; D gene: NA; clone size: NA; CDR3 DNA: TGCAGTGCTAGTAGTTGGCAGGGTGGGGAGCAGTACTTC; CDR3 protein: CSASSWQGGEQYF
V gene: TRBV11-2; J gene: TRBJ1-6; D gene: TRBD1; clone size: few; CDR3 DNA: TGTGCCAGCAGCTCCAGGGGGCAGAAAAATTCACCCCTCCACTTT; CDR3 protein: CASSSRGQKNSPLHF
V gene: TRBV5-1; J gene: TRBJ2-7; D gene: TRBD2; clone size: NA; CDR3 DNA: TGCGCCAGCAGGGCCCCTAGCGGGACCGTCTACGAGCAGTACTTC; CDR3 protein: CASRAPSGTVYEQYF
V gene: TRBV7-2; J gene: TRBJ2-3; D gene: TRBD1; clone size: NA; CDR3 DNA: TGTGCCAGCAGCTTTACAGGGGGTTTAGACACAGATACGCAGTATTTT; CDR3 protein: CASSFTGGLDTDTQYF
V gene: TRBV18; J gene: TRBJ2-3; D gene: NA; clone size: NA; CDR3 DNA: TGTGCCAGCTCACCCGACTCAGATACGCAGTATTTT; CDR3 protein: CASSPDSDTQYF
V gene: TRBV11-2; J gene: TRBJ2-7; D gene: TRBD2; clone size: NA; CDR3 DNA: TGTGCCAGCAGCTTAGTTGGGGGGAGGGCTGACTACGAGCAGTACTTC; CDR3 protein: CASSLVGGRADYEQYF
V gene: TRBV28; J gene: TRBJ1-4; D gene: NA; clone size: NA; CDR3 DNA: TGTGCCAGCACCCGCAGGGGTGGTGAAAAACTGTTTTTT; CDR3 protein: CASTRRGGEKLFF
V gene: TRBV19; J gene: TRBJ1-1; D gene: TRBD1; clone size: NA; CDR3 DNA: TGTGCCACGGGACAGGGCACTGAAGCTTTCTTT; CDR3 protein: CATGQGTEAFF
V gene: TRBV2; J gene: TRBJ2-7; D gene: TRBD1; clone size: NA; CDR3 DNA: TGTGCCAGCAGAATGGACAGGGTCGAGCAGTACTTC; CDR3 protein: CASRMDRVEQYF
V gene: TRBV7-8; J gene: TRBJ1-1; D gene: NA; clone size: NA; CDR3 DNA: TGTGCCAGCAGCTTAATGGCCCCTCGGGACACTGAAGCTTTCTTT; CDR3 protein: CASSLMAPRDTEAFF
V gene: TRBV7-8; J gene: TRBJ1-6; D gene: NA; clone size: NA; CDR3 DNA: TGTGCCAGCAGCACAGACAGGAATTCACCCCTCCACTTT; CDR3 protein: CASSTDRNSPLHF
V gene: TRBV7-2; J gene: TRBJ1-1; D gene: NA; clone size: NA; CDR3 DNA: TGTGCCAGCAGCTTAGAGGGACATTACGGGGTGGCTTTCTTT; CDR3 protein: CASSLEGHYGVAFF
V gene: TRBV27; J gene: TRBJ1-1; D gene: TRBD1; clone size: NA; CDR3 DNA: TGTGCCAGCAGTTTAACAGGGGCGAGCACTGAAGCTTTCTTT; CDR3 protein: CASSLTGASTEAFF
V gene: TRBV18; J gene: TRBJ1-5; D gene: NA; clone size: NA; CDR3 DNA: TGTGCCAGCTCACAAGACAGGCAACAGCCCCAGCATTTT; CDR3 protein: CASSQDRQQPQHF
V gene: TRBV19; J gene: TRBJ2-1; D gene: TRBD1; clone size: NA; CDR3 DNA: TGTGCCAGCGGACAGGTGGGGTACAATGAGCAGTTCTTC; CDR3 protein: CASGQVGYNEQFF
V gene: TRBV19; J gene: TRBJ1-5; D gene: NA; clone size: NA; CDR3 DNA: TGTGCCAGTAGTATCCCGATCCCCGGGGATCAGCCCCAGCATTTT; CDR3 protein: CASSIPIPGDQPQHF
V gene: TRBV21-1; J gene: TRBJ1-6; D gene: NA; clone size: once; CDR3 DNA: TGTGCCAGCAGCAAAGTAATAAGGGCCGGGACAGCTAATTCACCCCTCCACTTT; CDR3 protein: CASSKVIRAGTANSPLHF
V gene: TRBV29-1; J gene: TRBJ1-2; D gene: TRBD1; clone size: NA; CDR3 DNA: TGCAGCGTCGCCGGGACAGGTGTATCGGCGAACTATGGCTACACCTTC; CDR3 protein: CSVAGTGVSANYGYTF
V gene: TRBV3-1/TRBV3-2; J gene: TRBJ2-7; D gene: TRBD1; clone size: NA; CDR3 DNA: TGTGCCAGCAGCCAGGGACAGGGGGGCTACGAGCAGTACTTC; CDR3 protein: CASSQGQGGYEQYF
V gene: TRBV9; J gene: TRBJ2-3; D gene: TRBD1; clone size: NA; CDR3 DNA: TGTGCCAGCAGCTACAGGGGATACACAGATACGCAGTATTTT; CDR3 protein: CASSYRGYTDTQYF
V gene: TRBV12-3/TRBV12-4; J gene: TRBJ2-3; D gene: NA; clone size: NA; CDR3 DNA: TGTGCCAGCAGTGCCACAAGCACAGATACGCAGTATTTT; CDR3 protein: CASSATSTDTQYF
V gene: TRBV3-1/TRBV3-2; J gene: TRBJ2-7; D gene: NA; clone size: NA; CDR3 DNA: TGTGCCAGCAGCCAAGAAATGGGACACGGACCCGGGAAGCAGTACTTC; CDR3 protein: CASSQEMGHGPGKQYF
V gene: TRBV4-2; J gene: TRBJ2-1; D gene: NA; clone size: NA; CDR3 DNA: TGTGCCAGCAGCCCCTTATATTACAATGAGCAGTTCTTC; CDR3 protein: CASSPLYYNEQFF
V gene: TRBV15; J gene: TRBJ2-1; D gene: NA; clone size: NA; CDR3 DNA: TGTGCCACCAGCAGAGGACAGACGAGCTCCTACAATGAGCAGTTCTTC; CDR3 protein: CATSRGQTSSYNEQFF
V gene: TRBV2; J gene: TRBJ1-5; D gene: NA; clone size: once; CDR3 DNA: TGTGCCACCGGAGAAAGCAATCAGCCCCAGCATTTT; CDR3 protein: CATGESNQPQHF
V gene: TRBV14; J gene: TRBJ2-1; D gene: TRBD1; clone size: NA; CDR3 DNA: TGTGCCAGCAGCCAAGAGTTGTACAGGGGCAATGAGCAGTTCTTC; CDR3 protein: CASSQELYRGNEQFF
V gene: TRBV27; J gene: TRBJ1-6; D gene: NA; clone size: NA; CDR3 DNA: TGTGCCAGCAGACCGCGGACAGCGAGTGCCTATAATTCACCCCTCCACTTT; CDR3 protein: CASRPRTASAYNSPLHF
V gene: TRBV5-1; J gene: TRBJ2-3; D gene: TRBD2; clone size: NA; CDR3 DNA: TGCGCCAGCCAAAGACTAGCGGGAGGACCGGGCACAGATACGCAGTATTTT; CDR3 protein: CASQRLAGGPGTDTQYF
V gene: TRBV18; J gene: TRBJ2-1; D gene: TRBD2; clone size: few; CDR3 DNA: TGTGCCAGCTCACCGCGATTTAGCGGGGCGGAAGCTGAGCAGTTCTTC; CDR3 protein: CASSPRFSGAEAEQFF
V gene: TRBV7-2; J gene: TRBJ2-2; D gene: NA; clone size: NA; CDR3 DNA: TGTGCCAGCAGCTTCGGAGCGGCGAACACCGGGGAGCTGTTTTTT; CDR3 protein: CASSFGAANTGELFF
V gene: TRBV5-4; J gene: TRBJ2-5; D gene: NA; clone size: NA; CDR3 DNA: TGTGCCAGCAGCTTGGAGATCCGAGGGACCCAGTACTTC; CDR3 protein: CASSLEIRGTQYF
V gene: TRBV28; J gene: TRBJ1-4; D gene: NA; clone size: NA; CDR3 DNA: TGTGCCAGCAGTTTTTATCGAATCCTAAATGAAAAACTGTTTTTT; CDR3 protein: CASSFYRILNEKLFF
V gene: TRBV6-5; J gene: TRBJ2-1; D gene: TRBD1; clone size: NA; CDR3 DNA: TGTGCCAGCAGTTACTCGACCGCTCGGGACAGAGAGCAGTTCTTC; CDR3 protein: CASSYSTARDREQFF
V gene: TRBV3-1/TRBV3-2; J gene: TRBJ1-2; D gene: NA; clone size: NA; CDR3 DNA: TGTGCCAGCAGCCAAGGAGGCTATGGCTACACCTTC; CDR3 protein: CASSQGGYGYTF
V gene: TRBV28; J gene: TRBJ1-2; D gene: TRBD1; clone size: NA; CDR3 DNA: TGTGCCAGCCTGGGACAGACCAATGGCTACACCTTC; CDR3 protein: CASLGQTNGYTF
V gene: TRBV15; J gene: TRBJ2-7; D gene: NA; clone size: NA; CDR3 DNA: TGTGCCACCAGCAGAGTGTTGGCTAGTAGCTCCTACGAGCAGTACTTC; CDR3 protein: CATSRVLASSSYEQYF
V gene: TRBV18; J gene: TRBJ2-2; D gene: NA; clone size: NA; CDR3 DNA: TGTGCCAGCTCACCATTGGGCCCCGGGGAGCTGTTTTTT; CDR3 protein: CASSPLGPGELFF
V gene: TRBV29-1; J gene: TRBJ2-3; D gene: NA; clone size: NA; CDR3 DNA: TGCAGCGTTGAGGAGGGTACAGATACGCAGTATTTT; CDR3 protein: CSVEEGTDTQYF
V gene: TRBV28; J gene: TRBJ1-2; D gene: NA; clone size: NA; CDR3 DNA: TGTGCCAGCAGTTTCCCCCCGACGATTCCGGGAGGCTACACCTTC; CDR3 protein: CASSFPPTIPGGYTF
V gene: TRBV4-1; J gene: TRBJ1-5; D gene: NA; clone size: NA; CDR3 DNA: TGCGCCAGCAGCCAAGTTAGAGGAGGGGATCAGCCCCAGCATTTT; CDR3 protein: CASSQVRGGDQPQHF
V gene: TRBV9; J gene: TRBJ2-3; D gene: TRBD2; clone size: NA; CDR3 DNA: TGTGCCAGCAGCGTAGGGTTGCGGGAGGGCCGGGATACGCAGTATTTT; CDR3 protein: CASSVGLREGRDTQYF
V gene: TRBV12-3/TRBV12-4; J gene: TRBJ2-7; D gene: NA; clone size: few; CDR3 DNA: TGTGCCAGCAGCCCCAGCGACTACGAGCAGTACTTC; CDR3 protein: CASSPSDYEQYF
V gene: TRBV2; J gene: TRBJ2-7; D gene: NA; clone size: NA; CDR3 DNA: TGTGCCAGCAGTGAGGCCCCGTCCTACGAGCAGTACTTC; CDR3 protein: CASSEAPSYEQYF
V gene: TRBV27; J gene: TRBJ1-1; D gene: NA; clone size: NA; CDR3 DNA: TGTGCCAGCAGTTTAGGAGGAGCTCTGGGCACTGAAGCTTTCTTT; CDR3 protein: CASSLGGALGTEAFF
V gene: TRBV30; J gene: TRBJ1-5; D gene: NA; clone size: NA; CDR3 DNA: TGTGCCTGGAGTGTGGAGCTTAATCAGCCCCAGCATTTT; CDR3 protein: CAWSVELNQPQHF
V gene: TRBV28; J gene: TRBJ1-2; D gene: TRBD1; clone size: NA; CDR3 DNA: TGTGCCAGCAGTCCGGCGGACAGGGTCTATGGCTACACCTTC; CDR3 protein: CASSPADRVYGYTF
V gene: TRBV29-1; J gene: TRBJ1-3; D gene: TRBD1; clone size: NA; CDR3 DNA: TGCAGCGTTTTTGGGACGGCAGGGGGCCAGGGAGACACCATATATTTT; CDR3 protein: CSVFGTAGGQGDTIYF
V gene: TRBV13; J gene: TRBJ2-7; D gene: NA; clone size: NA; CDR3 DNA: TGTGCCAGCAGCCTAAGGAGCTCCTACGAGCAGTACTTC; CDR3 protein: CASSLRSSYEQYF
V gene: TRBV14; J gene: TRBJ1-6; D gene: TRBD1; clone size: NA; CDR3 DNA: TGTGCCAGCAGCCAAGTCGCCGGGACAGGGTATTCACCCCTCCACTTT; CDR3 protein: CASSQVAGTGYSPLHF